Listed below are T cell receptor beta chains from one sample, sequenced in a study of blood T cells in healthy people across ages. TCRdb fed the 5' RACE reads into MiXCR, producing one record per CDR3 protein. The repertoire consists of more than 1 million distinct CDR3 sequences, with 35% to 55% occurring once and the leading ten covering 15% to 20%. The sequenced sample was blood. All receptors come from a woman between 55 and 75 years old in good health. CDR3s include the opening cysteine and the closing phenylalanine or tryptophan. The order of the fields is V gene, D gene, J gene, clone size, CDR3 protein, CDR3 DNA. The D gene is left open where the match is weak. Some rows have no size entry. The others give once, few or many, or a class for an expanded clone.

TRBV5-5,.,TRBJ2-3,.,CASGVSIVDTDTQYF,TGTGCCAGCGGAGTCTCCATCGTTGACACAGATACGCAGTATTTT
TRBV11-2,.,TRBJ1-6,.,CASSERANSPLHF,TGTGCCAGCAGTGAACGGGCCAATTCACCCCTCCACTTT
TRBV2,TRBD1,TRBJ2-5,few,CASSKQGEETQYF,TGTGCCAGCAGCAAACAGGGGGAAGAGACCCAGTACTTC
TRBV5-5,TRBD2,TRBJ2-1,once,CASSMGLALNLNEQFF,TGTGCCAGCAGCATGGGACTAGCCCTAAACTTAAATGAGCAGTTCTTC
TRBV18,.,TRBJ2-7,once,CASSPQDAMSEQYF,TGTGCCAGCTCACCACAGGACGCCATGAGCGAGCAGTACTTC
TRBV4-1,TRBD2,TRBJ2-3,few,CASSSPLAGGTDTQYF,TGCGCCAGCAGCTCCCCACTAGCGGGGGGCACAGATACGCAGTATTTT
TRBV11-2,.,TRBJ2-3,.,CASSLVFPEGVGTDTQYF,TGTGCCAGCAGCTTAGTATTTCCCGAGGGGGTCGGGACAGATACGCAGTATTTT
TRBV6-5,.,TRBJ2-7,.,CASSTIGGITYEQYF,TGTGCCAGCAGTACGATCGGGGGTATAACCTACGAGCAGTACTTC
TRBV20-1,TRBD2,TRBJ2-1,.,CSASDLGTSGSYNEQFF,TGCAGTGCTAGCGACCTCGGAACTAGCGGCTCCTACAATGAGCAGTTCTTC
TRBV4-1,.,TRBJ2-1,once,CASSQDGARGGEQFF,TGCGCCAGCAGCCAAGATGGCGCTCGAGGGGGTGAGCAGTTCTTC
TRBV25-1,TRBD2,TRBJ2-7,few,CASRGGLAGGFAYEQYF,TGTGCCAGCAGGGGGGGACTAGCGGGAGGGTTCGCCTACGAGCAGTACTTC
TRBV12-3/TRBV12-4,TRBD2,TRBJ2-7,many,CASSISGSSSYEQYF,TGTGCCAGCAGTATTAGCGGGAGTAGCTCCTACGAGCAGTACTTC
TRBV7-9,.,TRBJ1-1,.,CASSVAIGVEAFF,TGTGCCAGCAGCGTAGCGATTGGGGTTGAAGCTTTCTTT
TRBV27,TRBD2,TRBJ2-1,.,CASRPSGSYEQFF,TGTGCCAGCAGACCTAGCGGGAGCTATGAGCAGTTCTTC
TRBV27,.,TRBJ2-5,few,CASRQGPLRQETQYF,TGTGCCAGCAGGCAGGGTCCCCTACGACAAGAGACCCAGTACTTC
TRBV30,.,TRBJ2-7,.,CACDWRSEGEQYF,TGTGCCTGTGATTGGAGGAGTGAGGGTGAGCAGTACTTC
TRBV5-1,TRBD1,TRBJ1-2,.,CASSEPGQLGGYTF,TGCGCCAGCAGCGAACCGGGACAGCTCGGTGGCTACACCTTC
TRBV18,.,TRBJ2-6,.,CASSPTREISGANVLTF,TGTGCCAGCTCACCGACCCGAGAGATCTCTGGGGCCAACGTCCTGACTTTC
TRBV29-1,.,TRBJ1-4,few,CSVEERVPGEKLFF,TGCAGCGTTGAGGAGCGAGTTCCGGGGGAAAAACTGTTTTTT
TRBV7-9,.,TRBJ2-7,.,CASSLASAYEQYF,TGTGCCAGCAGCTTAGCGTCCGCCTACGAGCAGTACTTC
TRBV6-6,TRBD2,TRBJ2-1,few,CASRGLADYNEQFF,TGTGCCAGCCGCGGACTAGCAGATTACAATGAGCAGTTCTTC
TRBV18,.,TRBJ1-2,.,CASSPPAQNYGYTF,TGTGCCAGCTCACCACCGGCACAAAACTATGGCTACACCTTC
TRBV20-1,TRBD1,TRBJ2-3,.,CSASRGSYDTQYF,TGCAGTGCTAGCAGGGGGAGTTATGATACGCAGTATTTT
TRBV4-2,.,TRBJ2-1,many,CASSQETRPSYNEQFF,TGTGCCAGCAGCCAAGAGACCCGTCCCTCCTACAATGAGCAGTTCTTC
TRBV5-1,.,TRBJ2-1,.,CASSLALSGNEQFF,TGCGCCAGCAGCTTGGCCCTATCGGGCAATGAGCAGTTCTTC
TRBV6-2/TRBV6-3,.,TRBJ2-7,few,CASNGRGRVYEQYF,TGTGCCAGCAACGGCAGGGGAAGGGTCTACGAGCAGTACTTC
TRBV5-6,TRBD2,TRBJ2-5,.,CASSPPQGPGLAGRGEQYF,TGTGCCAGCAGCCCTCCCCAGGGACCGGGACTAGCGGGAAGGGGTGAGCAGTACTTC
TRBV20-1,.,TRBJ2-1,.,CSARADAGRNEQFF,TGCAGTGCTAGAGCCGATGCAGGGAGGAATGAGCAGTTCTTC
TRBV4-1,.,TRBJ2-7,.,CASSQASWELYF,TGCGCCAGCAGCCAAGCATCCTGGGAACTGTACTTC
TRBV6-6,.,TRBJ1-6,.,CASTAGGNSPLHF,TGTGCCAGCACCGCCGGGGGGAATTCACCCCTCCACTTT
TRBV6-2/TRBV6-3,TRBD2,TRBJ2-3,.,CASSSPGLAGRTDTQYF,TGTGCCAGCAGTTCCCCCGGACTAGCGGGACGCACAGATACGCAGTATTTT
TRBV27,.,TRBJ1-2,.,CASSSAGAVVYGYTF,TGTGCCAGCAGTTCGGCGGGGGCGGTAGTCTATGGCTACACCTTC
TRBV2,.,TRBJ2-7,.,CASTDQTYEQYF,TGTGCCAGCACCGACCAGACCTACGAGCAGTACTTC
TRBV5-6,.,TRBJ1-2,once,CASSLASGAGYTF,TGTGCCAGCAGCTTGGCTTCGGGGGCTGGCTACACCTTC
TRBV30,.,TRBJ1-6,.,CAWKRDMSSYNSPLHF,TGTGCCTGGAAAAGGGACATGAGCTCCTATAATTCACCCCTCCACTTT
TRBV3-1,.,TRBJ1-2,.,CASSQLGQNGYTF,TGTGCCAGCAGCCAATTGGGGCAGAATGGCTACACCTTC
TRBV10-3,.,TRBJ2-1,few,CATGRRSDNEQFF,TGTGCCACCGGGAGAAGAAGCGACAATGAGCAGTTCTTC
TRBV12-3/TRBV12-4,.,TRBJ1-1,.,CASTRPVGGAGEAFF,TGTGCCAGCACGAGACCCGTGGGGGGGGCGGGTGAAGCTTTCTTT
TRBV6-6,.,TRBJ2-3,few,CASSRRARTDTQYF,TGTGCCAGCAGTCGCCGGGCGCGCACAGATACGCAGTATTTT
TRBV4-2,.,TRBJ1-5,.,CASSQDRAVSQPQHF,TGTGCCAGCAGCCAAGATAGGGCCGTCTCTCAGCCCCAGCATTTT
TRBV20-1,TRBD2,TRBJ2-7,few,CSASPTSGVYEQYF,TGCAGTGCTAGTCCGACTAGCGGGGTGTACGAGCAGTACTTC
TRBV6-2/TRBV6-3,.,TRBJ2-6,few,CASSGIKAQTGSGANVLTF,TGTGCCAGCTCGGGCATCAAGGCCCAGACTGGCTCTGGGGCCAACGTCCTGACTTTC
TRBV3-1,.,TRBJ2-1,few,CASSQGTKSNEQFF,TGTGCCAGCAGCCAAGGGACTAAAAGCAATGAGCAGTTCTTC
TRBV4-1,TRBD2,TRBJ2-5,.,CASSQDRGGAKTQYF,TGCGCCAGCAGCCAAGATCGGGGGGGGGCAAAGACCCAGTACTTC
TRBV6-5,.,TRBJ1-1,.,CASRPGLGMNTEAFF,TGTGCCAGCAGGCCGGGGCTGGGGATGAACACTGAAGCTTTCTTT
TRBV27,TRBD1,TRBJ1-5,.,CASSQPGQGHQPQHF,TGTGCCAGCAGTCAACCGGGACAGGGCCATCAGCCCCAGCATTTT
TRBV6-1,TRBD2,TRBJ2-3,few,CASSPSGTSVTTDTQYF,TGTGCCAGCAGTCCCTCCGGGACTAGCGTTACCACAGATACGCAGTATTTT
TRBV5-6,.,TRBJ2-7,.,CASNAGSSSYEQYF,TGTGCCAGCAACGCGGGCAGCAGCTCCTACGAGCAGTACTTC
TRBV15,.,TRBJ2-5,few,CATSRDRLLETQYF,TGTGCCACCAGCAGAGATAGGTTGTTGGAGACCCAGTACTTC